A selection of T cell receptor beta chains follows, all from one sample in a study of CD8 T cells in ankylosing spondylitis. TCRdb passed the 5' RACE reads through MiXCR, listing each CDR3 protein once. The sample gives approximately 340,000 distinct CDR3 sequences, approximately 15% of which show up once; around 0.99% is in the top ten. Specimen: blood, either unsorted or a sorted T cell fraction (not recorded which). These receptors were obtained from a male donor with ankylosing spondylitis or in good health (not recorded which). Each CDR3 is given with its conserved first and last residue. The D gene is left open where the match is weak. A row's size may be missing; if present it is once, few, many or a size class.

TRBD1,TRBJ1-1,many,TRBV7-9,CASSLSGTGSTEAFF,TGTGCCAGCAGCTTATCCGGGACAGGGAGCACTGAAGCTTTCTTT
TRBD2,TRBJ2-1,few,TRBV5-1,CASTQRGGTYNEQFF,TGCGCCAGCACCCAGCGGGGGGGCACCTACAATGAGCAGTTCTTC
.,TRBJ1-2,many,TRBV20-1,CSARSSGNNYGYTF,TGCAGTGCTAGAAGTTCCGGGAATAACTATGGCTACACCTTC
.,TRBJ2-1,many,TRBV5-1,CASSLAESSYNEQFF,TGCGCCAGCAGCTTGGCGGAAAGCTCCTACAATGAGCAGTTCTTC
.,TRBJ1-1,few,TRBV5-1,CASSLGVWGRNTEAFF,TGCGCCAGCAGCTTGGGAGTTTGGGGGCGTAACACTGAAGCTTTCTTT
TRBD2,TRBJ2-3,few,TRBV5-6,CASSLSGGNTQYF,TGTGCCAGCAGCTTGTCGGGAGGGAATACGCAGTATTTT
.,TRBJ2-7,.,TRBV7-6,CASSPNGGTFTYEQYF,TGTGCCAGCAGCCCCAATGGGGGCACCTTTACCTACGAGCAGTACTTC
.,TRBJ2-3,.,TRBV27,CASRVNRDSTDTQYF,TGTGCCAGCAGAGTGAACCGGGACTCCACAGATACGCAGTATTTT
TRBD1,TRBJ2-7,once,TRBV10-2,CASSGPVGQGASYEQYF,TGCGCCAGCAGTGGGCCGGTTGGACAGGGGGCTTCCTACGAGCAGTACTTC
.,TRBJ1-2,many,TRBV29-1,CSVEVSQGGGYTF,TGCAGCGTTGAAGTCTCTCAGGGTGGTGGCTACACCTTC
TRBD1,TRBJ2-1,.,TRBV19,CASGEWTGGSYNEQFF,TGTGCCAGCGGTGAATGGACAGGGGGGAGCTACAATGAGCAGTTCTTC
TRBD2,TRBJ2-1,.,TRBV4-1,CASSQDSGGANEQFF,TGCGCCAGCAGCCAAGACAGCGGGGGGGCCAATGAGCAGTTCTTC
TRBD2,TRBJ2-3,many,TRBV4-1,CASSLRLAGNTDTQYF,TGCGCCAGCAGCCTTCGACTAGCGGGCAACACAGATACGCAGTATTTT
TRBD2,TRBJ2-1,many,TRBV20-1,CSASPRTSGTYNEQFF,TGCAGTGCTAGCCCTCGGACTAGCGGAACATACAATGAGCAGTTCTTC
TRBD1,TRBJ2-1,.,TRBV12-3/TRBV12-4,CASSLQGAVYNEQFF,TGTGCCAGCAGTTTACAGGGGGCAGTCTACAATGAGCAGTTCTTC
TRBD2,TRBJ2-1,.,TRBV2,CASRGLAGGSSYNEQFF,TGTGCCAGCAGGGGACTAGCGGGGGGAAGCTCCTACAATGAGCAGTTCTTC
TRBD1,TRBJ2-5,.,TRBV5-1,CASSRDRDRETQYF,TGCGCCAGCAGCCGGGACAGGGATAGGGAGACCCAGTACTTC
.,TRBJ2-2,few,TRBV5-1,CASSLTGETNTGELFF,TGCGCCAGCAGCTTGACAGGAGAGACGAACACCGGGGAGCTGTTTTTT
.,TRBJ2-2,.,TRBV6-1,CASSRAKTGELFF,TGTGCCAGCAGTCGAGCGAAGACTGGGGAGCTGTTTTTT
TRBD1,TRBJ2-7,few,TRBV20-1,CSARGTGYEQYF,TGCAGTGCTAGAGGGACAGGATACGAGCAGTACTTC
TRBD1,TRBJ1-2,.,TRBV3-1,CASSQTDRAGYTF,TGTGCCAGCAGCCAAACGGACAGGGCTGGCTACACCTTC
.,TRBJ2-2,.,TRBV25-1,CASSVSQGGELFF,TGTGCCAGCAGTGTCTCCCAGGGCGGGGAGCTGTTTTTT
.,TRBJ2-3,.,TRBV6-5,CASTTAEGTQYF,TGTGCCAGCACCACCGCGGAGGGTACGCAGTATTTT
.,TRBJ2-1,few,TRBV20-1,CSARDALAPLGGEQFF,TGCAGTGCTAGAGATGCCCTAGCGCCATTGGGCGGTGAGCAGTTCTTC
.,TRBJ2-2,many,TRBV29-1,CSVKDTGELFF,TGCAGCGTAAAAGACACCGGGGAGCTGTTTTTT
.,TRBJ1-1,.,TRBV7-9,CASSYRANTNTEAFF,TGTGCCAGCAGCTACAGGGCCAACACGAACACTGAAGCTTTCTTT
TRBD2,TRBJ2-1,once,TRBV12-3/TRBV12-4,CASSQQTGTSGIGEQFF,TGTGCCAGCAGCCAACAAACCGGGACTAGCGGGATCGGTGAGCAGTTCTTC
.,TRBJ2-2,.,TRBV12-3/TRBV12-4,CASSGADTGELFF,TGTGCCAGCAGTGGAGCGGACACCGGGGAGCTGTTTTTT
.,TRBJ2-5,.,TRBV20-1,CSASGQGTETQYF,TGCAGTGCTAGTGGGCAGGGGACGGAGACCCAGTACTTC
.,TRBJ1-2,many,TRBV10-3,CAISESRDYGYTF,TGTGCCATCAGTGAGTCGCGGGACTATGGCTACACCTTC
.,TRBJ2-7,few,TRBV20-1,CSARDPSSAYEQYF,TGCAGTGCTAGAGACCCCTCATCGGCCTACGAGCAGTACTTC
.,TRBJ1-1,few,TRBV29-1,CSAAMNTEAFF,TGCAGCGCCGCCATGAACACTGAAGCTTTCTTT
.,TRBJ2-7,.,TRBV29-1,CSGGETDYEQYF,TGCAGCGGGGGGGAGACGGACTACGAGCAGTACTTC
TRBD2,TRBJ2-5,few,TRBV29-1,CSVNRPGGPGETQYF,TGCAGCGTTAATAGACCGGGGGGGCCGGGAGAGACCCAGTACTTC
.,TRBJ1-6,.,TRBV7-2,CASSLGDIRQSPLHF,TGTGCCAGCAGCTTGGGAGACATCCGTCAATCACCCCTCCACTTT
TRBD1,TRBJ1-6,many,TRBV5-1,CASSVGQNSPLHF,TGCGCCAGCAGCGTGGGACAGAATTCACCCCTCCACTTT
.,TRBJ2-1,many,TRBV5-6,CASSFSGGVSYNEQFF,TGTGCCAGCAGCTTTTCTGGCGGTGTCTCCTACAATGAGCAGTTCTTC
.,TRBJ2-3,once,TRBV5-4,CASSLYGGGTDTQYF,TGTGCCAGCAGCCTTTATGGCGGGGGCACAGATACGCAGTATTTT
.,TRBJ1-1,.,TRBV12-3/TRBV12-4,CASSSGEAFF,TGTGCCAGCAGTTCTGGTGAAGCTTTCTTT
.,TRBJ2-5,.,TRBV11-2,CASSLDRLQETQYF,TGTGCCAGCAGCTTGGACAGACTACAAGAGACCCAGTACTTC
.,TRBJ2-7,many,TRBV11-2,CASSSSLGLLNEQYF,TGTGCCAGCAGCTCAAGCCTCGGACTTTTAAACGAGCAGTACTTC
.,TRBJ1-5,few,TRBV5-6,CASSLGPDSNQPQHF,TGTGCCAGCAGCTTGGGCCCAGATAGCAATCAGCCCCAGCATTTT
.,TRBJ2-1,.,TRBV11-2,CASSLRGAEQSEQFF,TGTGCCAGCAGCTTAAGGGGAGCCGAGCAGAGTGAGCAGTTCTTC
TRBD2,TRBJ2-7,.,TRBV5-1,CASSAGVEQYF,TGCGCCAGCAGTGCGGGGGTCGAGCAGTACTTC
.,TRBJ1-1,few,TRBV11-2,CASGEWGTEAFF,TGTGCCAGCGGCGAATGGGGCACTGAAGCTTTCTTT
TRBD1,TRBJ2-5,.,TRBV7-2,CASRRQGRSFETQYF,TGTGCCAGCAGACGACAGGGTAGATCTTTCGAGACCCAGTACTTC
.,TRBJ2-3,.,TRBV11-2,CASTEEETTDTQYF,TGTGCCAGCACCGAGGAGGAAACCACAGATACGCAGTATTTT
TRBD1,TRBJ1-6,.,TRBV2,CASSERTGGNSPLHF,TGTGCCAGCAGTGAGAGGACAGGGGGTAATTCACCCCTCCACTTT
.,TRBJ1-2,few,TRBV6-5,CATLTDAGYYGYTF,TGTGCCACATTAACTGACGCGGGGTACTATGGCTACACCTTC
.,TRBJ2-5,.,TRBV20-1,CSATGPAETQYF,TGCAGTGCTACCGGACCGGCGGAGACCCAGTACTTC
TRBD2,TRBJ2-7,.,TRBV9,CASSVAPGGAGEQYF,TGTGCCAGCAGCGTAGCTCCGGGGGGGGCCGGCGAGCAGTACTTC
.,TRBJ2-1,.,TRBV5-1,CASSLDAGNFNEQFF,TGCGCCAGCAGCCTCGACGCGGGCAATTTCAATGAGCAGTTCTTC
.,TRBJ2-1,few,TRBV5-1,CASSLGASGSYNEQFF,TGCGCCAGCAGCTTGGGAGCGAGCGGCTCCTACAATGAGCAGTTCTTC